These 7 T cell receptor beta chains were sequenced from one sample in a study of shared clonotypes between healthy human individuals. The naive CD8 population came from CD45RO-negative cells selected for CCR7, without terminally differentiated effector memory CD45RA+ cells. This table comes from immunoSEQ multiplex PCR, and its TCRdb copy is limited to in-frame clones, with some not included. The sample consists of just over 2,000,000 clones, roughly 95% of them appearing once. Sequenced: naive CD8+ T cells sorted from blood. The receptors originated from a man younger than 35 in good health.

The rearrangement links TRBV7-9 to TRBJ1-2; TRBD1 agrees at 8 bases. Trimming cost V 5 bases and J 4 bases; bases outside gene matches: 9. Germline CDR1 and CDR2: SEHNR and FQNEAQ (reference sequence). CDR3 size: 15 residues. CDR3 region: CASSDQGAGVYGYTF. As DNA, the CDR3 is TGTGCCAGCAGCGATCAGGGGGCAGGGGTCTATGGCTACACCTTC.

The chain links TRBV30 to TRBJ1-1; possibly TRBD1 for D (5 bases). The CDR3 consists of 15 residues. Germline values: CDR1 GTSNPN, CDR2 SVGIG (reference sequence). V dropped 8 bases and J dropped 0 bases, with 19 bases sitting between them. The CDR3 DNA sequence: TGTGCCCGAACCAGGGATCGGGCAATGAACACTGAAGCTTTCTTT. Residues: CARTRDRAMNTEAFF.

The chain joins TRBV19 to TRBJ2-7; D perhaps matches TRBD2 (5 bases). Germline CDR1 and CDR2: LNHDA and SQIVND (reference sequence). Trimming removed 4 bases at V and 6 bases at J, with 19 bases between. This CDR3 is built from 15 residues. Here the CDR3 DNA reads TGTGCCAGTAGTACCTCCCGACGGGGAGACGGCGAGCAGTACTTC. Protein: CASSTSRRGDGEQYF.

The CDR3 region is CASSSATGVNTGELFF. In nucleotides, the CDR3 is TGTGCCAGCAGCTCTGCTACAGGGGTCAACACCGGGGAGCTGTTTTTT. V and J are TRBV7-3 and TRBJ2-2, with 7 positions matching TRBD1. The CDR3 contains 16 residues. Per the germline V gene, CDR1 is SGHTA and CDR2 is FQGTGA. The trim removed 4 bases at V and 2 bases at J, leaving 7 bases unmatched.

This chain joins TRBV14 and TRBJ1-2, with D unclear. The V and J ends lost 0 bases and 1 base respectively, with 15 bases between them. The CDR3 is made up of 17 amino acids. Germline-derived CDR1 and CDR2 are SGHDN and FVKESK. DNA for the CDR3: TGTGCCAGCAGCCAAGATTATACCTTGGACTATAACTATGGCTACACCTTC. Encoded protein: CASSQDYTLDYNYGYTF.

The V call is TRBV6-1, the J call TRBJ2-3, with 9 bases fitting TRBD1. Per germline, CDR1 MNHNS and CDR2 SASEGT. The CDR3 loop spans 15 amino acids. Trimming took 6 bases from V and 3 from J; bases not matched to a gene: 7. The CDR3 DNA is TGTGCCAGCAGAGAAACAGGGGGCTGGACAGATACGCAGTATTTT. This encodes CASRETGGWTDTQYF.

V is TRBV10-3 and J is TRBJ2-3; possible D gene TRBD1, 5 bases. V was shortened by 7 bases and J by 2 bases, with 10 bases between the two germline ends. The CDR3 extends over 13 amino acids. Germline CDR1 reads ENHRY; CDR2 reads SYGVKD. CDR3 DNA: TGTGCCATCAAAGGGGTGTACACAGATACGCAGTATTTT. Amino acids: CAIKGVYTDTQYF.